This TCR beta chain was identified during a study of T cell repertoires in cytomegalovirus infection. The CDR3 loop spans 13 amino acids. The trim removed 10 bases at V and 2 bases at J, leaving 4 bases unmatched. The germline CDR1 and CDR2 sequences are MNHEY and SVGEGT. Using its own MiXCR run on the reads, TCRdb lists one record per CDR3 protein. The profile shows about 570,000 distinct CDR3 sequences, about 39% of them singletons. The table lists this clonotype with a few counts. The antigen remains undetermined. The chain joins TRBV6-2 or TRBV6-3 to TRBJ2-1; TRBD2 matches at 8 bases. The specimen was cultured PBMCs, collected from culture after CMV antigen stimulation. The origin of this receptor is a human donor in good health (CMV status not recorded). Some clones in this sample may be carry-over from other donors' samples. The chain's CDR3 is CATRGGPYNEQFF. The CDR3 DNA reads TGTGCCACACGGGGGGGCCCCTACAATGAGCAGTTCTTC.